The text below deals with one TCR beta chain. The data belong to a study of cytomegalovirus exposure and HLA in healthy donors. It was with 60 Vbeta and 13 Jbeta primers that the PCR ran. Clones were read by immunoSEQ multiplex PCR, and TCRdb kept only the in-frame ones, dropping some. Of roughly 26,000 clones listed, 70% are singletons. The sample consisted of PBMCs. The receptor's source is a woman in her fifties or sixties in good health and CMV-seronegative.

This CDR3 is CASSIREGEAFF. The CDR3 nucleotides read TGTGCCAGTAGTATCAGGGAAGGGGAAGCTTTCTTT. The V gene is TRBV19, the J gene TRBJ1-1; TRBD1 might be the D (5 bases). Germline V gene data show CDR1 as LNHDA and CDR2 as SQIVND (reference sequence). The CDR3 has 12 amino acids. Trimming pared 3 bases from V and 8 bases from J, leaving 10 bases between.